This T cell receptor beta chain was recorded in a study of cytomegalovirus exposure and HLA in healthy donors (TCRdb year 2017). About the full investigation: An earlier analysis of approximately 550 of the donors reported about 250 Gb of sequence data and roughly 100 million unique TCR beta sequences from 150 million to 200 million T cells. An earlier analysis of 587 of the donors applied high-throughput TCR beta sequencing to assess whether each TCR beta V gene segment acted as functional or pseudogenic. The study was designed to test whether signatures of past pathogen exposure could be identified by cataloging public T cell receptors. Roughly 300 gigabases of sequencing data and roughly 81 million unique TCR sequences made up an early release that covered about 640 HLA-typed donors. Of the roughly 400 genotyped donors, 80% to 90% were placed in the genetic ancestry cluster associated with self-reported Caucasian donors. In a later analysis, previously published TCR beta repertoires from hundreds of donors were re-analyzed and high-resolution HLA genotyping was added so that TCR occurrence patterns could be studied. To predict cytomegalovirus infection status, the study brought together high-throughput TCR immunosequencing, statistical association of individual TCRs with disease status, and machine learning. Donor age, sex, ethnicity and CMV serostatus were compiled together with the repertoire data. Four to six DR-DQ haplotypes were handled as single units for association and clustering, since linkage in the cohort was strong. HLA typing included class I and class II loci at four-digit resolution. In a later genetic analysis, genome-wide SNP genotypes for 398 of the 666 donors were used, and that subset was treated as a discovery cohort. In addition to the first cohort of 666 subjects, a separate validation cohort of 130 or so different subjects was used. Every repertoire in the discovery cohort had been generated on one and the same sequencing platform. Typing coverage differed by locus: A, B, C, DRB1 and DQB1 were typed in roughly 629-630 donors, DQA1 in approximately 520, DPA1 in some 600, and DPB1 in just under 480. Among roughly 370 genotyped donors of the cohort, an average of around 240,000 unique TCR beta nucleotide sequences were sequenced per donor, approximately 20% of them non-productive. Using immunosequencing, the study profiled T cell repertoires from around 680 subjects and related those repertoires to cytomegalovirus serostatus. Rather than using new phenotypic data, the later analysis identified candidate immune exposures from TCR beta sequences and from how often those sequences occurred across donors.

Trimming removed 2 bases from V and 11 bases from J, leaving 6 bases between the germline ends. CDR1 and CDR2 were assigned from the germline V gene (reference sequence) as MNHNY and SVGAGI. The CDR3 contains 11 residues, cysteine and phenylalanine counted. Of the read, only the CDR3 DNA is kept; its 33 bases are in frame from base 1. As for this clone: There is no known antigen for this receptor. The input lacks base qualities; no much larger clone sits a single base away.

General conclusions and limits of the study: In a later analysis, several top co-occurrence clusters were reported to appear linked to parvovirus B19, influenza, CMV and Epstein-Barr virus. In a later analysis, TCR association rates were found to vary across HLA loci, with the most associated TCRs seen for DRB1 alleles and the fewest for HLA-C alleles. For the cohort, immune exposure information was limited to CMV serostatus. In a later analysis, HLA-associated TCR beta chains showed more clonal expansion and lower generation probabilities than non-associated chains that were equally common. In a later analysis, most CMV-associated TCR beta chains were found to appear HLA-restricted, with HLA associations seemingly driven largely by CMV exposure. Specific HLA alleles were associated with 15,000 to 20,000 TCR beta sequences at a false discovery rate of 0.05 in a later analysis. A cluster of highly shared sequence variants was judged likely to be a technical artifact of the sequencing pipeline. It was suggested by the authors that the approach could potentially be generalized to other disease states and immunological phenotypes. The cohort was sequenced for TCR beta chains only, and without alpha or paired-chain data the features that could be detected were limited. Most TCR sequences were observed very rarely across donors, whereas some public TCRs were present in many individuals. According to a later genetic analysis, donors in an Asian-associated ancestry cluster had fewer N-insertions in productive TCRs than the approximately 650-donor mean. Broadly in line with IMGT annotations, most TCR beta V segments showed up in productive rearrangements about 87% or about 30% of the time in an earlier analysis of some 590 of the donors. Because some donors lacked HLA typing at each locus, the association tests relied only on the typed subset. A few of the identified cytomegalovirus-associated TCR beta chains were confirmed in vitro to be specific for cytomegalovirus antigens. A further reported finding was that TCR beta sequences accurately predicted the HLA-A and HLA-B alleles for most subjects in the first cohort. Approximately 16 rarely observed V segments, including chromosome 9 orphons, were excluded from the earlier analysis of several hundred of the donors because counts were too low. A total of 150 to 200 TCR beta chains were listed by the study as associated with cytomegalovirus. V-gene and J-gene trimming of TCR beta chains was associated with a missense DCLRE1C variant in a later genetic analysis, and the association was replicated in an independent cohort. Assigning TCR associations to individual alleles was difficult when HLA alleles, especially DR and DQ, strongly co-occurred. In both the original and validation cohorts, the classifier was reported to diagnose cytomegalovirus status with high specificity and sensitivity. Some IMGT-functional V segments, including TRBV6-2 and TRBV6-3, could not be distinguished by the 87-base-pair reads and were therefore excluded. Presence/absence analyses assumed roughly uniform sequencing depth across donors, an assumption that may not hold. Correlated functional status among segregating V segments might reflect linkage disequilibrium, but an unknown experimental factor could not be ruled out.

Libraries were made using the immunoSEQ multiplex PCR assay. For the multiplex PCR, a mixture combining 60 forward primers for TCR Vbeta segments and 13 reverse primers for TCR Jbeta segments was used. The CDR3 region of rearranged TCR beta genes was amplified from genomic DNA by a multiplex PCR assay. The amplified TCR beta libraries were sequenced on the Illumina HiSeq System as 87-base-pair reads. Per the authors' processing: A later analysis tallied 75 million to 95 million unique TCR beta chains across the 610 or so repertoires, and some 10 million of those chains were shared by two or more donors. A nearest-neighbor algorithm error-corrected the raw reads and collapsed the reads into unique sequences, merging closely related sequences to remove PCR and sequencing errors. Alignment of CDR3 sequences to IMGT reference sequences was used to assign V, D and J gene segments. Each retained sequence needed at least a six-nucleotide match to both a V gene segment and a J gene segment. Rearrangements were called productive when the CDR3 lacked stop codons and stayed in frame with V and J; all others were non-productive. Following IMGT convention, CDR3 was defined as the stretch from the second conserved V-encoded cysteine up to the conserved J-encoded phenylalanine. The earlier analysis of some 550 of the donors excluded any sequence lacking an unambiguous match to a single V gene segment. In an earlier analysis of several hundred of the donors, a V segment was called functional when productive rearrangements were above 56.7%, and segregating when the standard deviation between donors exceeded 5%. A statistical classification framework was developed to diagnose cytomegalovirus status using the catalog of TCR beta chain sequences. A later analysis assigned V and J genes by comparing TCR nucleotide sequences with IMGT/GENE-DB human TR gene sequences. The TCRdist pipeline was used in a later analysis to assign CDR3 sequences and most-parsimonious VDJ recombination scenarios. In a later analysis, each TCR beta chain was defined by its CDR3 amino acid sequence together with its V-gene family, and reads without a unique V-gene family were excluded. As a way to deal with suspected cross-contamination and a sequencing artifact, a later analysis dropped nearly 600 nucleotide sequences that were highly shared and had low generation probability. In a later analysis, a clonal expansion index was calculated for each public chain from normalized within-repertoire ranks of inferred template counts. A later analysis computed generation probabilities with a VDJ recombination model fitted to out-of-frame rearrangements, and checked the results against IGoR. In a later analysis, TCR-TCR, TCR-HLA and TCR-CMV co-occurrence was scored with hypergeometric tests, and a repertoire-size bias correction was applied to TCR pairs. To estimate false discovery rates, a later analysis permuted the HLA or CMV assignments 20 times. In a later analysis, co-occurring TCRs were grouped using DBSCAN, and TCRdist sequence similarity was added for clustering within HLA-allele-positive subsets. Co-occurrence clustering excluded repertoires with fewer than 30,000 or more than 120,000 public chains, plus five with anomalous nucleotide sharing. Sourced from immuneACCESS, this table was stored by TCRdb with only in-frame sequences that have V and J called. A share of the clones is absent; for the studies checked, an unresolved V gene accounts for under half, and the remainder has no known explanation. That table is the source of V, J and clone size, and D and trimming were worked out from the DNA. The sample table holds about 150,000 clones, of which approximately 80% were seen once. Of the sample, 6.5% to 7.5% is held by the ten largest clones.

The cohort was made up of around 720 healthy bone marrow donors. At the time of sampling, all cohort members were nominally healthy, though unrecorded immune exposures were likely present. The donor tested CMV seropositive and was one of the 289 seropositive cohort members. Each donor provided a peripheral blood sample, and peripheral blood mononuclear cells were used for TCR beta sequencing. The Qiagen DNeasy Blood Extraction Kit was used to extract genomic DNA from the blood cell samples. This TCR was recovered from a woman aged 50 to 65 in good health and CMV-seropositive. The sequenced sample was PBMCs. Recombination connected TRBV6-6 to TRBJ1-4; the D segment could be TRBD1, given 6 matching bases. Here is the DNA: TGTGCCAGCAGTTACGGACAGAAACTGTTTTTT. This codes for CASSYGQKLFF.